This is a list of T cell receptor beta chains from one sample in a study of T cell responses to AZD1222 COVID-19 vaccine. Assay used: immunoSEQ multiplex PCR; TCRdb lists only in-frame clones, some missing. Among approximately 160,000 clones listed, about nine tenths were seen once. The specimen was peripheral blood, collected on day 0 of AZD1222 vaccination. All receptors derive from an adult in good health. CDR3s include the opening cysteine and the closing phenylalanine or tryptophan. The D gene is left open where the match is weak. Size is stated for part of the rows, as once, few or many counts, or as a class when the clone is expanded.

TRBV11-1,TRBJ2-7,TRBD2,.,TGTGCCAGCAGCTACCAGCGGGGGGGAATCTACGAGCAGTACTTC,CASSYQRGGIYEQYF
TRBV6-4,TRBJ2-7,.,.,TGTGCCAGCAGTGACTCGAGGGCGGACAGCTCCTACGAGCAGTACTTC,CASSDSRADSSYEQYF
TRBV15,TRBJ1-1,.,few,TGTGCCACCAGCAGAGATCGGTCTGAAGCTTTCTTT,CATSRDRSEAFF
TRBV28,TRBJ1-1,.,.,TGTGCCAGCAGCCTCTTTAGGTGGGGGACTGAAGCTTTCTTT,CASSLFRWGTEAFF
TRBV10-1,TRBJ2-3,.,.,TGCGCCAGCAGACGGGACACAACAGATACGCAGTATTTT,CASRRDTTDTQYF
TRBV19,TRBJ2-6,.,.,TGTGCCAGTAGTATATCGCCGGGACAAAGCTTCTCTGGGGCCAACGTCCTGACTTTC,CASSISPGQSFSGANVLTF
TRBV9,TRBJ1-1,.,few,TGTGCCAGCAGCGGAAAAAACACTGAAGCTTTCTTT,CASSGKNTEAFF
TRBV18,TRBJ2-4,TRBD2,.,TGTGCCAGCTCCGACCGACCGGGACTAGCGGGGGCCCTAGCCAAAAACATTCAGTACTTC,CASSDRPGLAGALAKNIQYF
TRBV5-1,TRBJ1-2,.,.,TGCGCCAGCAGCTTGGGTGGTACAATCGGACAGATTTATGGCTACACCTTC,CASSLGGTIGQIYGYTF
TRBV5-4,TRBJ2-3,TRBD1,.,TGTGCCAGCAGCCTAGCCGGGACAGGGGCCTTCACAGATACGCAGTATTTT,CASSLAGTGAFTDTQYF
TRBV5-1,TRBJ2-3,.,.,TGCGCCAGCAGCTCGATGGGGGAAGATACGCAGTATTTT,CASSSMGEDTQYF
TRBV11-3,TRBJ2-3,.,.,TGTGCCAGCAGCCGACGTACCCTCCCCACAGATACGCAGTATTTT,CASSRRTLPTDTQYF
TRBV5-5,TRBJ2-7,TRBD1,.,TGTGCCAGCAGCATGGGACAGGGTCTTTCCTACGAGCAGTACTTC,CASSMGQGLSYEQYF
TRBV6-5,TRBJ2-7,.,.,TGTGCCAGCAGTTACTCGAGGAGGGGCGATGGCGACGAGCAGTACTTC,CASSYSRRGDGDEQYF
TRBV6-1,TRBJ1-1,.,once,TGTGCCAGCAGTGAGCAGGGTCCAGACACTGAAGCTTTCTTT,CASSEQGPDTEAFF
TRBV10-2,TRBJ1-6,TRBD1,.,TGCGCCAGCAGTGAGTCGAGCCAGGGGGGCTCACCCCTCCACTTT,CASSESSQGGSPLHF
TRBV5-1,TRBJ2-5,.,medium-sized,TGCGCCAGCAGCTTGGCGTTGGACGCCAGCGAGACCCAGTACTTC,CASSLALDASETQYF
TRBV24-1,TRBJ2-1,.,.,TGTGCCACCAGTGATTTCGGGGGCAGAGGTGAGCAGTTCTTC,CATSDFGGRGEQFF
TRBV6-1,TRBJ1-3,.,once,TGTGCCAGCAGTGAAAGTCTTAACTCTGGAAACACCATATATTTT,CASSESLNSGNTIYF
TRBV9,TRBJ2-5,TRBD1,.,TGTGCCAGCAGCCCCAGGACAGGGCTTCAAGAGACCCAGTACTTC,CASSPRTGLQETQYF
TRBV7-8,TRBJ2-7,.,once,TGTGCCAGCAGCCGAAGAGGCTCTTCCTTCTCCTACGAGCAGTACTTC,CASSRRGSSFSYEQYF
TRBV5-4,TRBJ2-7,TRBD1,.,TGTGCCAGCAGCTTGGGGGCCGCAGGGGGTACCGAGCAGTACTTC,CASSLGAAGGTEQYF
TRBV20-1,TRBJ1-2,.,.,TGCAGTGCTAGTCTAGGCTCTACGAGGGACTATGGCTACACCTTC,CSASLGSTRDYGYTF
TRBV3-1/TRBV3-2,TRBJ1-5,.,.,TGTGCCAGCAGCCCCGACAGAGGGCCCCAGCATTTT,CASSPDRGPQHF
TRBV6-5,TRBJ1-3,.,.,TGTGCCAGCAGTTACTCGCGCAGGGTCTCTGGAAACACCATATATTTT,CASSYSRRVSGNTIYF
TRBV7-2,TRBJ1-1,.,.,TGTGCCAGCAACCCTCCCGGCGGGATCATGAACACTGAAGCTTTCTTT,CASNPPGGIMNTEAFF
TRBV15,TRBJ2-3,.,.,TGTGCCACCAGCAGAGTCCCGGGGGGCGGCACAGATACGCAGTATTTT,CATSRVPGGGTDTQYF
TRBV7-9,TRBJ2-3,.,many,TGTGCCAGCAGCGATACAGGTACGCAGTATTTT,CASSDTGTQYF
TRBV18,TRBJ2-7,.,once,TGTGCCAGCTCACCACCTGGGACTTTACCCTACGAGCAGTACTTC,CASSPPGTLPYEQYF
TRBV2,TRBJ2-5,.,once,TGTGCCAGCAGGAGGACGTATCAAGAGACCCAGTACTTC,CASRRTYQETQYF
TRBV9,TRBJ2-3,.,.,TGTGCCAGCAGCGTAGGCCCAAGCGGTACAGATACGCAGTATTTT,CASSVGPSGTDTQYF
TRBV15,TRBJ1-2,.,.,TGTGCCACCAGCAGAGGTACTGACAAACCTAACTATGGCTACACCTTC,CATSRGTDKPNYGYTF
TRBV25-1,TRBJ1-1,.,.,TGTGCCAGCAGTTACAACCGGGGCACTGAAGCTTTCTTT,CASSYNRGTEAFF
TRBV19,TRBJ2-1,TRBD1,.,TGTGCCACTACGTTTGGACAGGGATCCCATGAGCAGTTCTTC,CATTFGQGSHEQFF
TRBV7-2,TRBJ2-3,TRBD2,once,TGTGCCAGCAGCCCCCCCACGGTAGCGGGGGGTGATACGCAGTATTTT,CASSPPTVAGGDTQYF
TRBV4-1,TRBJ1-5,.,few,TGCGCCAGCAGCCAATTATGGCAAACTAGCAATCAGCCCCAGCATTTT,CASSQLWQTSNQPQHF
TRBV28,TRBJ1-6,TRBD1,.,TGTGCCAGCAGCTCAGGACAGGCGTTTTCACCCCTCCACTTT,CASSSGQAFSPLHF
TRBV6-5,TRBJ2-5,TRBD2,.,TGTGCCAGCAGTTATCCTTCGGGGACTAGCGGTGAGACCCAGTACTTC,CASSYPSGTSGETQYF
TRBV28,TRBJ1-2,.,.,TGTGCCAGCACTACAGGGTTGCATGGCTACACCTTC,CASTTGLHGYTF
TRBV9,TRBJ1-1,.,.,TGTGCCAGCAGCGTAGCAGGGTCCATGAACACTGAAGCTTTCTTT,CASSVAGSMNTEAFF
TRBV6-6,TRBJ2-7,TRBD1,.,TGTGCCAGCAGTGACAGGGGTGTAGTGTACGAGCAGTACTTC,CASSDRGVVYEQYF
TRBV7-2,TRBJ2-3,.,once,TGTGCCAGCAGCTTCGGGAGTCGCACAGATACGCAGTATTTT,CASSFGSRTDTQYF